These 8 T cell receptor beta chains share one sample of origin, sequenced in a study of beta chain features in type 1 diabetes. Study-wide results and limits: The study found moderately but significantly shorter TCRB CDR3s in all four CD4+ subsets of Type 1 diabetes patients.

The antigens for these receptors are not known. Of the isolated RNA, all was reverse transcribed, and so the sequenced material was expressed TCRB transcripts. Libraries were prepared by immunoSEQ multiplex PCR; TCRdb keeps only in-frame clonotypes and omits some of them. This sample has just over 15,000 clones, with around two thirds found just once. The sequenced sample was Tregs from blood. These receptors were obtained from a man aged 30-40 years with type 1 diabetes.

The CDR3 bases are TGCGCCAGCAGTGATTCGCAGGCCGTAGATACGCAGTATTTT. This gives the protein CASSDSQAVDTQYF. V and J are TRBV10-1 and TRBJ2-3; D unclear. Germline V gives CDR1 WNHNN, CDR2 SYGVQD (reference sequence). With 3 bases removed from V and 5 bases from J, the gap between germline ends came to 12 bases. This CDR3 spans 14 amino acids.

This chain uses TRBV7-8 with TRBJ2-2, with TRBD2 identical over 9 bases. CDR1 is SGHVS, CDR2 FQNEAQ, per germline. The CDR3 runs 18 residues. V lost 5 bases, J lost 2 bases, and 12 bases stayed unmatched. The CDR3 sequence is CASSNRPGLALNTGELFF. The CDR3 DNA reads as TGTGCCAGCAGCAACAGACCGGGACTAGCATTAAACACCGGGGAGCTGTTTTTT.

The rearrangement joins TRBV27 to TRBJ1-4; no definite D call. This CDR3 is 15 amino acids long. Trimming stripped 0 bases from V and 2 bases from J, with 7 bases between. The germline V gene has CDR1 MNHEY and CDR2 SMNVEV (reference sequence). CDR3: CASSLSGSTNEKLFF. The DNA for the CDR3 is TGTGCCAGCAGTTTATCTGGCAGTACTAATGAAAAACTGTTTTTT.

This chain links TRBV7-9 with TRBJ2-5; perhaps TRBD1 as D (5 bases). Germline values: CDR1 SEHNR, CDR2 FQNEAQ (reference sequence). Trimming cost V 5 bases and J 9 bases, with 22 bases left between them. The CDR3 sequence is 15 residues long. CDR3 nucleotides: TGTGCCAGCAGCCAGGAAGGGGCACCTAGGGTGCCCCAGTACTTC. This translates into CASSQEGAPRVPQYF.

This sequence joins TRBV2 and TRBJ2-3, with TRBD1 identical over 7 bases. The V segment lost 6 bases and the J segment 5 bases; nucleotides outside the gene matches: 17. Germline CDR1 is SNHLY and CDR2 is FYNNEI. This CDR3 spans 17 amino acids. The chain's CDR3 is CASRPITPGQILDTQYF. As DNA, the CDR3 is TGTGCCAGCAGGCCCATTACACCGGGACAGATTTTAGATACGCAGTATTTT. Variable domain in full (rest from reference TRBV2 and TRBJ2-3): EPEVTQTPSHQVTQMGQEVILRCVPISNHLYFYWYRQILGQKVEFLVSFYNNEISEKSEIFDDQFSVERPDGSNFTLKIRSTKLEDSAMYFCASRPITPGQILDTQYFGPGTRLTVL.

In its sample, this clone was seen a few times. The chain couples TRBV6-1 to TRBJ2-7, with D possibly matching TRBD1 (6 bases). This CDR3 is 12 amino acids long. Germline loops: CDR1 MNHNS, CDR2 SASEGT. V was shortened by 7 bases and J by 3 bases, with 10 bases between the two germline ends. CDR3 sequence (DNA): TGTGCCAGCACCGGACAGTTCTACGAGCAGTACTTC. The encoded protein is CASTGQFYEQYF.

The chain joins TRBV10-3 to TRBJ2-6; possibly TRBD2 for D (5 bases). V lost 2 bases, J lost 4 bases, and 15 bases lay in between. Germline assignment: CDR1 ENHRY and CDR2 SYGVKD. This CDR3 has 17 residues. CDR3 region: CAISETRTGWGANVLTF. The CDR3 DNA reads as TGTGCCATCAGTGAGACCCGGACTGGCTGGGGGGCCAACGTCCTGACTTTC.

The chain joins TRBV19 to TRBJ2-2; 9 bases match TRBD1. CDR3 length: 16 residues. V lost 6 bases to trimming and J lost 7 bases; unmatched junction nucleotides: 12. Germline V gene data show CDR1 as LNHDA and CDR2 as SQIVND (reference sequence). In DNA form, the CDR3 reads TGTGCCAGTAGAAACAGGGGGCGCGTGCTTAGCGGGGAGCTGTTTTTT. Translation: CASRNRGRVLSGELFF.